These T cell receptor beta chains were read from a single sample in a study of blood T cell repertoires in COVID-19. Sequenced by immunoSEQ multiplex PCR; TCRdb stores in-frame clones only, minus some. The table shows roughly 99,000 clones, with about 89% occurring only once. The sequencing input was peripheral blood. These TCRs come from a woman in her 30s with acute or convalescent COVID-19. Both conserved end residues are part of each CDR3. Fields, in order: CDR3 protein, CDR3 DNA, D gene, clone size, V gene, J gene. A D gene is named only where the DNA matches it firmly. Size tells how often a clone was seen (once, few, many) or the class of an expanded clone, and some rows leave it out.

CAISVLAGGPGSYNEQFF	TGTGCCATCAGCGTACTAGCGGGAGGGCCCGGCTCCTACAATGAGCAGTTCTTC	TRBD2	NA	TRBV10-3	TRBJ2-1
CASSTRTGRGSPLHF	TGTGCCAGCAGCACCCGGACAGGGAGGGGTTCACCCCTCCACTTT	TRBD1	NA	TRBV7-9	TRBJ1-6
CASSLLGDYGYTF	TGTGCCAGCAGTTTACTAGGGGACTATGGCTACACCTTC	NA	NA	TRBV12-3/TRBV12-4	TRBJ1-2
CSVEGRTDLRQFF	TGCAGCGTTGAAGGGAGGACAGACCTCCGACAGTTCTTC	NA	once	TRBV29-1	TRBJ2-1
CASSLQDQQGQFF	TGCGCCAGCAGCCTACAAGACCAACAGGGGCAGTTCTTC	NA	NA	TRBV5-1	TRBJ2-1
CASRAGTGGPYEQYF	TGTGCCAGCAGAGCCGGGACAGGGGGCCCCTACGAGCAGTACTTC	TRBD1	NA	TRBV28	TRBJ2-7
CASSYRQGGAFF	TGTGCCAGCAGTTACAGGCAGGGGGGAGCTTTCTTT	TRBD1	NA	TRBV6-2/TRBV6-3	TRBJ1-1
CASSYVEFNQPQHF	TGTGCCAGCAGTTACGTAGAGTTCAATCAGCCCCAGCATTTT	NA	NA	TRBV6-2/TRBV6-3	TRBJ1-5
CASSQETGASDGYTF	TGCGCCAGCAGCCAAGAGACAGGGGCGTCCGATGGCTACACCTTC	TRBD1	NA	TRBV4-3	TRBJ1-2
CASSRTSGSGYNEQFF	TGCGCCAGCAGCCGGACTAGCGGGAGCGGTTACAATGAGCAGTTCTTC	TRBD2	NA	TRBV10-1	TRBJ2-1